The 24 T cell receptor beta chains below were found in one sample sequenced in a study of response to subunit inactivated influenza vaccine. Via MiXCR, TCRdb re-called the RT-PCR reads, giving one row per CDR3 protein. The table has about 650,000 distinct CDR3 sequences, approximately 14% seen once; the top ten hold approximately 10%. The sample was PBMCs from blood, taken approximately 12 days after vaccination. The receptor set was obtained from a man over 45 who received an inactivated influenza vaccine.

This rearrangement joins TRBV20-1 to TRBJ2-1; 9 nucleotides line up with TRBD2. The junction had 10 bases not matched to a gene; V was cut back by 4 bases and J by 0 bases. The CDR3 has 17 amino acids. Germline V gene sequence: CDR1 DFQATT, CDR2 SNEGSKA (reference sequence). CDR3 DNA sequence: TGCAGTGCTACAGAGCAGGGGACTAGCTTCTCCTACAATGAGCAGTTCTTC. Translated, it gives CSATEQGTSFSYNEQFF.

The CDR3 region is CASSLLAGGPLLNEQFF. The CDR3 bases are TGTGCCAGCAGCTTACTAGCGGGAGGGCCTTTATTAAATGAGCAGTTCTTC. The V gene is TRBV7-2, the J gene TRBJ2-1, with 12 bases fitting TRBD2. This CDR3 is 17 amino acids long. The V segment lost 2 bases and the J segment 7 bases; nucleotides outside the gene matches: 9. In germline, CDR1 is SGHTA, CDR2 FQGNSA.

The chain's CDR3 is CAWSRAGVGTEAFF. The CDR3 DNA is TGTGCCTGGAGTCGGGCAGGGGTTGGCACTGAAGCTTTCTTT. V is TRBV30 and J is TRBJ1-1, with a possible D match to TRBD1 (6 bases). The germline CDR1 and CDR2 sequences are GTSNPN and SVGIG (reference sequence). V dropped 2 bases and J dropped 4 bases, with 14 bases sitting between them. The CDR3 contains 14 residues.

The gene calls are TRBV29-1 and TRBJ2-7; no reliable D call. V dropped 4 bases and J dropped 3 bases, with 7 bases sitting between them. The CDR3 runs 11 residues. Germline loops: CDR1 SQVTM, CDR2 ANQGSEA. The CDR3 bases are TGCAGCGTTGGAATCCGCTACGAGCAGTACTTC. It yields the protein CSVGIRYEQYF.

This clonotype was seen a few times. This chain uses TRBV20-1 with TRBJ1-2; 9 bases are a match to TRBD1. The CDR3 runs 14 residues. With 6 bases clipped from V and 4 bases from J, the junction kept 9 bases outside the gene matches. In germline, CDR1 is DFQATT, CDR2 SNEGSKA (reference sequence). This chain's CDR3 is CSAFTGGVSYGYTF. DNA for the CDR3: TGCAGTGCCTTTACAGGGGGCGTCAGCTATGGCTACACCTTC.

In this sample, this clonotype turned up a few times. The rearrangement joins TRBV4-1 to TRBJ2-2; D call uncertain. CDR3 length: 15 residues. Trimming took off 1 base at V and 4 bases at J, with 10 bases between the two ends. CDR1 and CDR2 from the germline V gene are MGHRA and YSYEKL. The CDR3 nucleotides read TGCGCCAGCAGCCAAGGTGGGGTTCGCACCGGGGAGCTGTTTTTT. Translating gives CASSQGGVRTGELFF.

This rearrangement joins TRBV20-1 to TRBJ2-3; D might be TRBD2 (6 bases). The length of the CDR3 is 17 residues. The germline V gene encodes CDR1 DFQATT and CDR2 SNEGSKA (reference sequence). V lost 3 bases and J 2 bases, leaving 21 bases between the germline ends. The CDR3 loop is CSASAGRGGSFTDTQYF. The CDR3 DNA reads TGCAGTGCTAGTGCGGGCCGGGGAGGATCGTTCACAGATACGCAGTATTTT.

This clonotype occurred many times. The J gene is TRBJ1-4, the V gene TRBV7-2; 9 bases fit TRBD1. The CDR3 is 15 residues long. The trim removed 4 bases at V and 10 bases at J, leaving 10 bases unmatched. CDR1 SGHTA and CDR2 FQGNSA come from the germline V gene. DNA of the CDR3: TGTGCCAGCAGCTACACACAGGGGGCGCAGGGAAAACTGTTTTTT. Protein sequence: CASSYTQGAQGKLFF.

This clonotype was counted many times. The chain joins TRBV7-3 to TRBJ2-1; D is undetermined. Looked up from germline, CDR1 is SGHTA and CDR2 is FQGTGA. Trimming shortened V by 3 bases and J by 7 bases, and 10 bases separated the two germline ends. CDR3 length: 13 residues. This CDR3 reads CASSFTRWNEQFF. DNA of the CDR3: TGTGCCAGCAGCTTTACCAGGTGGAATGAGCAGTTCTTC.

In its sample, this clonotype was seen a few times. The V and J genes are TRBV10-3 and TRBJ2-2; tentatively, D is TRBD2 (6 bases). Germline V gene lookup returns CDR1 ENHRY and CDR2 SYGVKD. With 6 bases removed from V and 3 bases from J, the gap between germline ends came to 11 bases. The CDR3 has 14 residues. The CDR3 DNA reads as TGTGCCATCAGCCGGGAGAGAGACACCGGGGAGCTGTTTTTT. Its protein product is CAISRERDTGELFF.

This clonotype was detected ten times or more. The V gene is TRBV4-1, the J gene TRBJ2-7; D gene unclear. V was clipped by 4 bases and J by 3 bases, with 10 bases between them. The CDR3 covers 13 residues. The V gene's germline CDR1 is MGHRA and CDR2 YSYEKL. Written as DNA, the CDR3 is TGCGCCAGCAGCCCCTGGCTACGCTACGAGCAGTACTTC. The encoded protein is CASSPWLRYEQYF.

This clonotype was picked up a small number of times. The chain couples TRBV14 to TRBJ2-1; 13 bases are a match to TRBD2. The CDR3 loop spans 24 amino acids. Unmatched junction bases numbered 20, after V lost 0 bases and J lost 0 bases. Germline assignment: CDR1 SGHDN and CDR2 FVKESK. The CDR3 region has the DNA TGTGCCAGCAGCCAAGATCGGGGTAGTAGACTAGCGGGAGGAAGAATGAGCTCCTACAATGAGCAGTTCTTC. Its translation is CASSQDRGSRLAGGRMSSYNEQFF.

The V and J genes are TRBV29-1 and TRBJ2-1; 9 bases map to TRBD2. CDR1 is SQVTM and CDR2 is ANQGSEA in the germline V gene. This CDR3 is 15 amino acids long. J was trimmed by 1 base and V by 8 bases; bases with no gene match: 9. In nucleotides, the CDR3 is TGCAGCAGTTCTAGCGGGAAAGGGTCCTACAATGAGCAGTTCTTC. Translated: CSSSSGKGSYNEQFF.

The chain recombines TRBV5-1 with TRBJ1-2; D may be TRBD1 (6 bases). The ends were cut back, 3 bases at V and 4 bases at J, with 13 bases in the middle. CDR3 size: 14 residues. From germline, CDR1 is SGHRS and CDR2 YFSETQ. CDR3 region: CASSSTGEVYGYTF. The DNA of the CDR3 is TGCGCCAGCAGCTCGACAGGAGAGGTCTATGGCTACACCTTC.

This clonotype was counted between two and nine times. V gene TRBV4-3 combines with J gene TRBJ2-1; D ambiguous. The CDR3 totals 14 residues. With 6 bases removed from V and 8 bases from J, the gap between germline ends came to 17 bases. CDR1 and CDR2 (germline): LGHNA, YSLEER. The CDR3 region has the DNA TGCGCCAGCAGTCCCTCCTTCGGGTACGATGAGCAGTTCTTC. Protein sequence: CASSPSFGYDEQFF.

This clonotype was seen a few times. This chain links TRBV5-1 with TRBJ1-1; 10 nucleotides match TRBD1. The CDR3 has 15 residues. Germline V gives CDR1 SGHRS, CDR2 YFSETQ. Trimming removed 6 bases from V and 3 bases from J; junction bases left unmatched: 8. The CDR3 region is CASTQRDRGDTEAFF. The CDR3 DNA is TGCGCCAGCACCCAGAGGGACAGGGGAGACACTGAAGCTTTCTTT.

V usage is TRBV20-1 and J usage is TRBJ2-3; perhaps TRBD1 as D (6 bases). Germline loops: CDR1 DFQATT, CDR2 SNEGSKA (reference sequence). CDR3 length: 16 residues. Deletions cut 1 base from V and 6 bases from J, with 20 bases between. The CDR3 here is CSARVRGTPPGDTQYF. The DNA for the CDR3 is TGCAGTGCTAGAGTTAGGGGGACCCCGCCGGGGGATACGCAGTATTTT.

CDR3 coding DNA: TGTGCCAGCAGACAGGGACAGGGTTTGGGTCAGCCCCAGCATTTT. Amino acids: CASRQGQGLGQPQHF. The chain has TRBV12-3 or TRBV12-4 and TRBJ1-5; 9 bases line up with TRBD1. V trimming: 6 bases; J trimming: 6 bases; junction bases outside the gene matches: 9. The CDR3 totals 15 residues.

This clonotype was recorded a few times. The chain couples TRBV29-1 to TRBJ1-4; the D is unclear. Trimming pared 7 bases from V and 6 bases from J, leaving 15 bases between. Germline V gives CDR1 SQVTM, CDR2 ANQGSEA. The CDR3 runs to 13 residues. This chain's CDR3 is CSAGRSNDEKLFF. DNA of the CDR3: TGCAGCGCTGGACGGAGCAATGATGAAAAACTGTTTTTT. The full variable domain, in which reference TRBV29-1 and TRBJ1-4 provide the parts outside the CDR3, is SAVISQKPSRDICQRGTSLTIQCQVDSQVTMMFWYRQQPGQSLTLIATANQGSEATYESGFVIDKFPISRPNLTFSTLTVSNMSPEDSSIYLCSAGRSNDEKLFFGSGTQLSVL.

The table lists this clonotype with a few counts. The chain links TRBV3-1 to TRBJ2-2; D perhaps matches TRBD2 (6 bases). V was clipped by 4 bases and J by 4 bases, with 16 bases between them. The CDR3 covers 16 residues. Germline assignment: CDR1 LGHDT and CDR2 YNNKEL (reference sequence). This chain's CDR3 is CASSRRLVFATGELFF. As DNA, the CDR3 is TGTGCCAGCAGCCGCCGACTAGTATTTGCCACCGGGGAGCTGTTTTTT.

The table lists this clonotype with a few counts. V usage is TRBV7-2 and J usage is TRBJ2-7; no clear D gene. This CDR3 comprises 13 residues. The V gene's germline CDR1 is SGHTA and CDR2 FQGNSA. V lost 2 bases and J lost 11, with 16 bases in between. CDR3 DNA: TGTGCCAGCAGCTTAACTTTCGCGAAAGGGAAGTACTTC. It is translated as CASSLTFAKGKYF.

This clonotype was picked up a small number of times. The chain has TRBV7-2 and TRBJ2-3; 7 bases are shared with TRBD1. The V and J ends lost 4 bases and 1 base, in that order; junction bases with no gene match: 5. The CDR3 length is 15 residues. The germline gives CDR1 SGHTA, CDR2 FQGNSA. CDR3 sequence (DNA): TGTGCCAGCAGCTCCCAGGGGGACGGCACAGATACGCAGTATTTT. Its translation is CASSSQGDGTDTQYF.

This clonotype was counted at least ten times. J is TRBJ2-2 and V is TRBV29-1; no clear D gene. The CDR3 consists of 11 residues. Germline lookup yields CDR1 SQVTM and CDR2 ANQGSEA. Trimming shortened V by 7 bases and J by 2 bases, and 5 bases separated the two germline ends. CDR3 loop: CSARNTGELFF. CDR3 DNA: TGCAGCGCCCGAAACACCGGGGAGCTGTTTTTT.

This rearrangement joins TRBV7-2 to TRBJ2-1, with a weak D call TRBD1 (5 bases). V lost 1 base to trimming and J lost 7 bases, with 14 bases between them. The germline V gene has CDR1 SGHTA and CDR2 FQGNSA. The CDR3 loop spans 15 amino acids. CDR3 in DNA: TGTGCCAGCAGCTTAGATCAGGGTCTGGGAAATGAGCAGTTCTTC. Amino acids: CASSLDQGLGNEQFF.